This paragraph reports one T cell receptor beta chain. Its antigen remains unknown. The sample originates from a study of tumor-infiltrating lymphocytes in localized non-small cell lung cancer. Whole-study context: Some samples were collected after neoadjuvant chemotherapy; smokers, never-smokers and several histologies were included. Each patient gave resected tumor and non-adjacent uninvolved lung tissue. Findings and caveats of the study: IM1 and IM2 tumors showed no difference in T-cell fraction. Each assay used a separate piece of the same tissue.

This CDR3 region has 14 residues. The ends were cut back, 0 bases at V and 14 bases at J, with 15 bases in the middle. The germline CDR1 and CDR2 sequences are SGHRS and YFSETQ. Assay: immunoSEQ multiplex PCR; the TCRdb copy retains only in-frame clones and omits some. The sample lists just under 7,500 clones; about 74% were seen once. The chain couples TRBV5-1 to TRBJ1-6, with D unresolved. The receptor was isolated from a human donor with non-small cell lung cancer. Sequenced sample: uninvolved lung tissue not adjacent to the tumor. The CDR3 loop reads CASSLGRPTDTLHF. The CDR3 bases are TGCGCCAGCAGCTTGGGTCGGCCTACGGATACCCTCCACTTT.